These 31 T cell receptor gamma chains originate from one sample sequenced in a study of gamma-delta T cells after stem cell transplantation. TCRdb called clones anew from the RT-PCR reads with CATT. This sample has around 420 gamma-chain clones, with approximately 4.3% found just once. Sequenced input: gamma-delta T cells. These receptors came from a human donor. It is not recorded whose cells these are; they may come from a transplant donor.

This clone counts as large. The sample contains more than one DNA sequence encoding this CDR3. The chain carries TRGV9 and TRGJP. Looked up from germline, CDR1 is GITISATS and CDR2 is ISYDGTV (reference sequence). This CDR3 has 16 amino acids. The J segment lost 9 bases and the V segment lost 3 bases, leaving 8 bases of the junction unmatched. CDR3: CALWEISRLGKKIKVF. CDR3 DNA sequence: TGTGCCTTGTGGGAGATCTCGAGGTTGGGCAAAAAAATCAAGGTATTT.

About this clone itself: With a far larger clone one base away, a read error is the likely cause. The chain joins TRGV3 to TRGJ1 or TRGJ2. There are 11 residues in the CDR3. Germline V gene data show CDR1 as VTNTFY and CDR2 as YDVSTARD (reference sequence). The CDR3 reads CATWGRPTKLF. In DNA, the CDR3 is TGTGCCACCTGGGGCAGGCCTACGAAACTCTTT.

This clone occurred a few times. Translating this DNA gives a protein that differs at residue 10 from the TCRdb one, which belongs to a much larger clone; a read error is likely, and the protein shown is this translation. This chain uses TRGV9 with TRGJ1 or TRGJ2. Germline V CDR1 and CDR2: GITISATS, ISYDGTV (reference sequence). V gave up 3 bases and J gave up 8 bases; unmatched junction bases: 13. The CDR3 totals 14 residues. DNA for the CDR3: TGTGCCTTGTGGGAGCCCGGAGTTAGGCATAAGAAACTCTTT. It specifies CALWEPGVRHKKLF.

This clone was counted a few times. This could be a read error, since a much larger clone is one nucleotide away. The identical CDR3 is also encoded by other nucleotide sequences in the sample. This chain joins TRGV9 and TRGJP. CDR3 size: 17 residues. CDR1 GITISATS and CDR2 ISYDGTV come from the germline V gene (reference sequence). The CDR3 sequence: CALWEVPRELGKKIKVF. For the CDR3, the DNA is TGTGCCCTGTGGGAGGTGCCCCGCGAGTTGGGCAAAAAAATCAAGGTATTT.

This clone was seen a handful of times. This DNA's translation differs at residue 11 from TCRdb's protein, which comes from a much larger clone; a read error is likely, and the protein shown is translated from the DNA. The V gene is TRGV2, the J gene TRGJ1 or TRGJ2. The germline V gene encodes CDR1 EGSNGY and CDR2 YDSYNSKV. This CDR3 contains 13 residues. The CDR3 sequence: CATWDGPGYKRLF. CDR3 DNA sequence: TGTGCCACCTGGGACGGGCCGGGTTATAAGAGACTCTTT.

This clone was picked up a small number of times. TCRdb's listed protein matches a much larger clone and diverges from this DNA's translation at residue 5, likely through a read error; the protein shown comes from the DNA. This chain joins TRGV9 and TRGJ1 or TRGJ2. Germline-derived CDR1 and CDR2 are GITISATS and ISYDGTV (reference sequence). The junction had 7 bases not matched to a gene; V was cut back by 5 bases and J by 3 bases. The CDR3 has 13 residues. The CDR3 region is CALWGAIYYKKLF. The CDR3 region has the DNA TGTGCCTTGTGGGGGGCAATTTATTATAAGAAACTCTTT.

This clone came up a few times. This DNA's translation and the protein TCRdb lists, from a much larger clone, do not match at residue 4, likely due to a read error; the protein shown is translated from the DNA. The chain has TRGV9 and TRGJ1 or TRGJ2. The CDR3 loop spans 13 amino acids. CDR1 is GITISATS, CDR2 ISYDGTV, per germline (reference sequence). CDR3 sequence: CALREAIYYKKLF. The CDR3 DNA sequence: TGTGCCTTGCGGGAGGCAATTTATTATAAGAAACTCTTT.

Concerning this clone: This may come from a read error, since a much larger clone is one base off. The CDR3 loop reads CATCSKKLF. The DNA of the CDR3 is TGTGCCACCTGTAGTAAGAAACTCTTT. V is TRGV5 and J is TRGJ1 or TRGJ2. This CDR3 region has 9 residues. The V segment lost 7 bases and the J segment 9 bases; nucleotides outside the gene matches: 3. The germline V gene encodes CDR1 VINAFY and CDR2 YDVSNSKD.

This clone was observed a handful of times. Since a far larger clone is one base different, this is likely a read error. Other DNA variants within this sample encode the same CDR3. The chain uses TRGV9 and TRGJP1. The CDR3 is 15 amino acids. Germline V gene sequence: CDR1 GITISATS, CDR2 ISYDGTV (reference sequence). Here the CDR3 DNA reads TGTGCCTTGTGGGAGGTGACTACCACCGGTTGGTTCAAGATATTT. Translated, it gives CALWEVTTTGWFKIF.

Within the sample, this clone is medium-sized (0.01 to 0.1%). With a far larger clone one base away, a read error is the likely cause. Within the sample, other DNA sequences also encode this same CDR3. This chain uses TRGV9 with TRGJ1 or TRGJ2. The CDR3 sequence is 14 residues long. CDR1 GITISATS and CDR2 ISYDGTV come from the germline V gene (reference sequence). This CDR3 is CALWEDANYYKKLF. In DNA, the CDR3 is TGCGCCTTGTGGGAGGATGCAAATTATTATAAGAAACTCTTT.

Regarding this clone: TCRdb's protein, taken from a much larger clone, differs from this DNA's translation at residue 9, likely owing to a read error; the protein displayed comes from the DNA. The chain is built from TRGV8 and TRGJ1 or TRGJ2. Per germline, CDR1 VENAVY and CDR2 YDSYNSRV. The CDR3 covers 11 residues. The CDR3 is CATWDHYKRLF. In nucleotides, the CDR3 is TGTGCCACCTGGGATCATTATAAGAGACTCTTT.

This clone ranks as medium-sized. With only one base between it and a far larger clone, this is likely a read error. The CDR3 nucleotides read TGTGCCCTGTGGGAGGATGCAAATTATTATAAGAAACTCTTT. It is translated as CALWEDANYYKKLF. This sequence joins TRGV9 and TRGJ1 or TRGJ2. Looked up from germline, CDR1 is GITISATS and CDR2 is ISYDGTV (reference sequence). The CDR3 runs 14 residues.

This clone was found a few times. The translation of this DNA and the TCRdb protein of a much larger clone differ at residue 5, probably owing to a read error; the protein shown here is translated from the DNA. V gene TRGV9 combines with J gene TRGJP1. The germline V gene encodes CDR1 GITISATS and CDR2 ISYDGTV (reference sequence). V shed 6 bases and J 6 bases; nucleotides not matched to a gene: 7. The CDR3 length is 13 residues. The CDR3 sequence is CALWKDSGWFKIF. CDR3 nucleotides: TGTGCCTTGTGGAAGGACTCTGGTTGGTTCAAGATATTT.

Comments on this clone: TCRdb assigns this DNA the protein of a much larger clone, which departs from its translation at residue 4; this likely reflects a read error, and the protein shown comes from translating the DNA. The genes are TRGV5 and TRGJ1 or TRGJ2. In germline, CDR1 is VINAFY, CDR2 YDVSNSKD. V gave up 9 bases and J gave up 12 bases; unmatched junction bases: 17. This CDR3 is built from 12 residues. The CDR3 DNA reads as TGTGCCACCCCCAGGAGAAAGGCGGGGAAACTCTTT. This gives the protein CATPRRKAGKLF.

The chain carries TRGV9 and TRGJP. With V trimmed by 1 base and J by 5 bases, 2 bases remained unmatched. Per germline, CDR1 GITISATS and CDR2 ISYDGTV (reference sequence). The CDR3 spans 16 residues. This chain's CDR3 is CALWEVKELGKKIKVF. Written as DNA, the CDR3 is TGTGCCTTGTGGGAGGTTAAAGAGTTGGGCAAAAAAATCAAGGTATTT.

This clone was detected a few times. The translation of this DNA and the TCRdb protein of a much larger clone differ at residue 10, probably owing to a read error; the protein shown here is translated from the DNA. The genes are TRGV9 and TRGJ1 or TRGJ2. CDR3 size: 14 residues. The V segment lost 2 bases and the J segment 9 bases; nucleotides outside the gene matches: 13. Germline V lookup: CDR1 GITISATS, CDR2 ISYDGTV (reference sequence). CDR3 residues: CALWEDANYRKKLF. The CDR3 DNA reads as TGTGCCTTGTGGGAGGATGCAAATTATCGTAAGAAACTCTTT.

This clone is classed as large. V is TRGV9 and J is TRGJP. Unmatched junction bases numbered 2, after V lost 0 bases and J lost 9 bases. CDR3 size: 15 residues. Germline loops: CDR1 GITISATS, CDR2 ISYDGTV (reference sequence). As DNA, the CDR3 is TGTGCCTTGTGGGAGGTGTTGTTGGGCAAAAAAATCAAGGTATTT. Its translation: CALWEVLLGKKIKVF.

Points on this clone: The amino acid sequence in TCRdb belongs to a much larger clone and departs from this DNA's translation at residue 2, likely a sequencing read error; the sequence shown is translated from the DNA. The chain uses TRGV9 and TRGJ1 or TRGJ2. CDR3 length: 13 residues. Germline lookup yields CDR1 GITISATS and CDR2 ISYDGTV (reference sequence). The DNA of the CDR3 is TGTACCTTGTGGGAGGTCTACGGTTATAAGAAACTCTTT. Its translation is CTLWEVYGYKKLF.

This clone has just a few counts. Being one base from a much bigger clone, this may be a read error. The same CDR3 arises from other DNA sequences in this sample as well. The chain recombines TRGV9 with TRGJP. Germline-derived CDR1 and CDR2 are GITISATS and ISYDGTV (reference sequence). The trim removed 0 bases at V and 9 bases at J, leaving 5 bases unmatched. The CDR3 is 16 amino acids. The CDR3 region is CALWEVHGLGKKIKVF. The CDR3 DNA reads TGTGCCTTGTGGGAGGTGCACGGGTTGGGCAAAAAAATCAAGGTATTT.

By share, this clone counts as large. Other nucleotide sequences in the sample specify the same CDR3. The chain uses TRGV9 and TRGJP. Per germline, CDR1 GITISATS and CDR2 ISYDGTV (reference sequence). This CDR3 has 18 amino acids. V gave up 2 bases and J gave up 2 bases; unmatched junction bases: 6. The CDR3 reads CALWEARRQELGKKIKVF. DNA of the CDR3: TGTGCCTTGTGGGAGGCACGTAGGCAAGAGTTGGGCAAAAAAATCAAGGTATTT.

By share, this clone ranks as medium-sized. This is likely an artifact of a read error, given a far larger clone one base away. The same CDR3 is also encoded by other DNA sequences in this sample. This chain joins TRGV9 and TRGJP2. The CDR3 runs to 15 residues. With V trimmed by 0 bases and J by 8 bases, 9 bases remained unmatched. From germline, CDR1 is GITISATS and CDR2 ISYDGTV (reference sequence). The CDR3 sequence: CALWEVRVSDWIKTF. CDR3 bases: TGTGCCTTGTGGGAGGTGCGGGTAAGCGATTGGATCAAGACGTTT.

This clone is medium-sized within its sample. A read error likely explains this, since a far larger clone differs by one base. The chain recombines TRGV9 with TRGJP2. Germline V gene data show CDR1 as GITISATS and CDR2 as ISYDGTV (reference sequence). CDR3 length equals 15 residues. The CDR3 DNA reads as TGTGCCTTGTGGGAGGTGCGGGTAAGTGATTGGACCAAGACGTTT. Translated: CALWEVRVSDWTKTF.

This clone has just a few counts. A far bigger clonotype differs at one base, so this is likely a read error. The sample carries other DNA sequences with the same CDR3. The genes are TRGV9 and TRGJP. CDR1 GITISATS and CDR2 ISYDGTV come from the germline V gene (reference sequence). This CDR3 contains 16 residues. The CDR3 bases are TGCGCCTTGTGGGAGGTGCAAGAGTTGGGCAAAAAAATCAAGGTATTT. Its protein is CALWEVQELGKKIKVF.

By sample fraction, this clone is large (0.1 to 1%). This chain links TRGV9 with TRGJP. Germline V CDR1 and CDR2: GITISATS, ISYDGTV (reference sequence). V dropped 4 bases and J dropped 4; count of bases not matched to a gene: 7. This CDR3 has 17 amino acids. The CDR3 DNA is TGTGCCTTGTGGGAACGGGAACAAGAGTTGGGCAAAAAAATCAAGGTATTT. Its translation: CALWEREQELGKKIKVF.

The sample holds a few counts of this clone. A much larger clone lies one base from this, so it may be a read error. V usage is TRGV9 and J usage is TRGJP. The V gene's germline CDR1 is GITISATS and CDR2 ISYDGTV (reference sequence). CDR3 length: 16 residues. The CDR3 loop reads CALWEVQELGKKVKVF. Here the CDR3 DNA reads TGTGCCTTGTGGGAGGTGCAGGAGTTGGGCAAAAAAGTCAAGGTATTT.

This clone has just a few counts. This likely stems from a read error, as it lies one base from a far larger clone. The chain is built from TRGV9 and TRGJP. Germline loops: CDR1 GITISATS, CDR2 ISYDGTV (reference sequence). The CDR3 runs 17 residues. Here the CDR3 DNA reads TGTGCCTTGTGGGAGGTTTCTCAAGAGTTGGGCAAAAAAGTCAAGGTATTT. Translating gives CALWEVSQELGKKVKVF.

This clone was counted a few times. The protein TCRdb gives is from a much larger clone and does not agree with this DNA's translation at residue 2, likely a read error; the protein shown here comes from the DNA. This chain uses TRGV9 with TRGJP. Germline CDR1 is GITISATS and CDR2 is ISYDGTV (reference sequence). The CDR3 is made up of 16 amino acids. CDR3 amino acids: CTLWEVPELGKKIKVF. The CDR3 DNA reads TGTACCTTGTGGGAGGTGCCCGAGTTGGGCAAAAAAATCAAGGTATTT.

With regard to this clone: With only one base between it and a far larger clone, this is likely a read error. This chain joins TRGV9 and TRGJP. Looked up from germline, CDR1 is GITISATS and CDR2 is ISYDGTV (reference sequence). The length of the CDR3 is 17 residues. The CDR3 here is CTLWEVSQELGKKIKVF. CDR3 sequence (DNA): TGTACCTTGTGGGAGGTTTCTCAAGAGTTGGGCAAAAAAATCAAGGTATTT.

By sample fraction, this clone is large (0.1 to 1%). At the DNA level, this CDR3 is encoded by other sequences in the same sample as well. The V and J genes are TRGV9 and TRGJ1 or TRGJ2. The CDR3 runs to 12 residues. The V gene's germline CDR1 is GITISATS and CDR2 ISYDGTV (reference sequence). The trim removed 1 base at V and 8 bases at J, leaving 5 bases unmatched. The CDR3 DNA reads as TGTGCCTTGTGGGAGGTCCCTAATAAGAAACTCTTT. Translation: CALWEVPNKKLF.

This clone was counted a few times. The protein recorded in TCRdb matches a much larger clone and deviates from this DNA's translation at residue 5, suggesting a read error; the protein here is obtained by translating the DNA. This chain connects TRGV9 to TRGJ1 or TRGJ2. The ends lost 5 bases at V and 6 bases at J; junction bases unmatched: 4. CDR3 length equals 11 residues. The germline gives CDR1 GITISATS, CDR2 ISYDGTV (reference sequence). CDR3 residues: CALWGVYKKLF. For the CDR3, the DNA is TGTGCCTTGTGGGGGGTTTATAAGAAACTCTTT.

This clone is labeled medium-sized (0.01 to 0.1%). This is likely an artifact of a read error, given a far larger clone one base away. The sample holds other DNA sequences that translate to the same CDR3. CDR3 bases: TGTGCCTTGTGGGAGGCGTATTATTATAAGAAGCTCTTT. Protein: CALWEAYYYKKLF. The chain links TRGV9 to TRGJ1 or TRGJ2. This CDR3 region has 13 residues. The V gene's germline CDR1 is GITISATS and CDR2 ISYDGTV (reference sequence).